This paragraph covers one TCR beta chain sequence. No antigen is known for it. This may come from a read error, since a much larger clone is one base off. As the CDR3 is not closed by the conserved phenylalanine or tryptophan, this likely results from a read error. These data originate in a study of breast tumors, draining lymph nodes, adjacent tissues. Findings and limits, study-wide: Tumor TCR diversity was below lymph nodes but above nontumor tissue.

The V gene's germline CDR1 is LNHDA and CDR2 SQIVND (reference sequence). Trimming at V came to 5 bases and at J to 1 base, leaving 9 bases not matched to a gene. CDR3 length: 16 amino acids. Breast cancer patients provided tissue from their axillary draining lymph nodes. Using its own MiXCR run on the multiplex PCR reads, TCRdb lists one record per CDR3 protein. The sample shows about 270,000 distinct CDR3 sequences, roughly 30% of them seen only once. This sequence was found in a female donor with breast cancer. Some clones in this sample may be carry-over from other donors' samples. The chain combines TRBV19 with TRBJ2-5; 8 bases fit TRBD2. Sequencing was done on a sample of axillary lymph node tissue. In nucleotides, the CDR3 is TGTGCCAGTAGTTCGTTGGCTAGCGGGCCCCAAGAGACCCAGTACTCC. It codes for CASSSLASGPQETQYS.